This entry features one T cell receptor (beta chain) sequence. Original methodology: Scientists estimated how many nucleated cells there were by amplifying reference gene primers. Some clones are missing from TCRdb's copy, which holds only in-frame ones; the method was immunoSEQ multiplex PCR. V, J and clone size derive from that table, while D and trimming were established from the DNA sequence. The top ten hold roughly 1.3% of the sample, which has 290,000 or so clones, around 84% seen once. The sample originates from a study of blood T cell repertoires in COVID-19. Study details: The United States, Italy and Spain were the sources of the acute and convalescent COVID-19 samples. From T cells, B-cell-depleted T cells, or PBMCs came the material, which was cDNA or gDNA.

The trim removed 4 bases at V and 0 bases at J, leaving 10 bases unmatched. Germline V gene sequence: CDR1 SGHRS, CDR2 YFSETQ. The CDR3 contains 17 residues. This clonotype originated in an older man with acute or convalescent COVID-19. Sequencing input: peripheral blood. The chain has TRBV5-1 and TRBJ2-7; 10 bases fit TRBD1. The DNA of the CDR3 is TGCGCCAGCAGCCGCAGGACAGGGGGGCAGAGCTCCTACGAGCAGTACTTC. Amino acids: CASSRRTGGQSSYEQYF.